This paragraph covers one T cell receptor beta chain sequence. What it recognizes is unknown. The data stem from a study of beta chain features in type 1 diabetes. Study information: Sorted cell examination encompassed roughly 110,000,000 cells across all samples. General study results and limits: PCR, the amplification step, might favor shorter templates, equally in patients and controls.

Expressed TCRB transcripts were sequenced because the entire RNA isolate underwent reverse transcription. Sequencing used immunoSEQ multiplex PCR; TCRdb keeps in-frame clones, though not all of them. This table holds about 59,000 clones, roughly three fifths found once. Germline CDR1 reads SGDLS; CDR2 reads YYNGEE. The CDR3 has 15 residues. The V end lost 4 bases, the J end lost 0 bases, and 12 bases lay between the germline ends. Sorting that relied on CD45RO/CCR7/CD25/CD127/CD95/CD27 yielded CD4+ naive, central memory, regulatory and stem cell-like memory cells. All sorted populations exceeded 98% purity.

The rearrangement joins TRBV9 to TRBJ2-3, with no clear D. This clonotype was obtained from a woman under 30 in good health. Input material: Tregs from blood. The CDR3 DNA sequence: TGTGCCAGCAGCTATACTCCTGATAGCACAGATACGCAGTATTTT. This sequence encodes CASSYTPDSTDTQYF.